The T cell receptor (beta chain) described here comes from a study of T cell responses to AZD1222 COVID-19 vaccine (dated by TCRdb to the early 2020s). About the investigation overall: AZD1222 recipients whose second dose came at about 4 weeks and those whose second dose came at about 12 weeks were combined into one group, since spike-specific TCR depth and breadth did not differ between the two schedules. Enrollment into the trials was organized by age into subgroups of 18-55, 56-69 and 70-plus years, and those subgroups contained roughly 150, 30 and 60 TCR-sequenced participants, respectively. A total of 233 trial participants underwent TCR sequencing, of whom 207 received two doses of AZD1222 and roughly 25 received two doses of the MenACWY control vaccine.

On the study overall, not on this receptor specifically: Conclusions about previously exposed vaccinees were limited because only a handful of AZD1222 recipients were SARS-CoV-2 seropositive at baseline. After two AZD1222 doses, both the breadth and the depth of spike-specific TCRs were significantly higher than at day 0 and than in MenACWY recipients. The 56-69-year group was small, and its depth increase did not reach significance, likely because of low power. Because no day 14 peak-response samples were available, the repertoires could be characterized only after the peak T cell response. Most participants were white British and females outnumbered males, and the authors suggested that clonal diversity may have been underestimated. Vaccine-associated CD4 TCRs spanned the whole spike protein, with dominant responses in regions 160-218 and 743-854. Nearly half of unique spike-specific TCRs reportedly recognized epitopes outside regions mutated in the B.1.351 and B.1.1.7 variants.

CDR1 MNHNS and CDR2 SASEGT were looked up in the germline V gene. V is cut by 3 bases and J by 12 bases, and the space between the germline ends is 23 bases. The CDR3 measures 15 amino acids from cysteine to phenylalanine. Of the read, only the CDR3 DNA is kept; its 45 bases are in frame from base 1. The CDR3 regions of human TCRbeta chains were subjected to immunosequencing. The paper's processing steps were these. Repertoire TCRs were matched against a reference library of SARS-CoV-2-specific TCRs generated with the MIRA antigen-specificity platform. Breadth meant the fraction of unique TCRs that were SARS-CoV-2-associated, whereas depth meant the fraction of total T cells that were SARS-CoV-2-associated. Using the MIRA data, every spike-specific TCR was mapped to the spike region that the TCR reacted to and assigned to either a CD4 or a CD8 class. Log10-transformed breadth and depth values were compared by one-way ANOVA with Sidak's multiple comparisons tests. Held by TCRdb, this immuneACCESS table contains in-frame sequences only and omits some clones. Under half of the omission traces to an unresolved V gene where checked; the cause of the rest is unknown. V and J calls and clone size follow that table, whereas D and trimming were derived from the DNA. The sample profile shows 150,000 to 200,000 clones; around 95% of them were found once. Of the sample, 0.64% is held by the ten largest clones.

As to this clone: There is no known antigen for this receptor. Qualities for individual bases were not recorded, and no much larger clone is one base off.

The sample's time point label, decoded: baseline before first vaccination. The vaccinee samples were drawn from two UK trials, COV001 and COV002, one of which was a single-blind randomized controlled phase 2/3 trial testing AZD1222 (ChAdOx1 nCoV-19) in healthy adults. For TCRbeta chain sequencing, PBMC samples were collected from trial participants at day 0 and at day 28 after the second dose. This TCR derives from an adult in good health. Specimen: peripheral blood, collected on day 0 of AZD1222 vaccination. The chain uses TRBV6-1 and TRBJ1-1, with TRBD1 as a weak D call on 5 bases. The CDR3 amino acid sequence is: CASSEAGAGYIGPFF. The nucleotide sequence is TGTGCCAGCAGTGAGGCTGGGGCAGGGTACATCGGGCCTTTCTTT.